The clone carrying this T cell receptor (beta chain) showed up many times. Its antigen remains unidentified. This record comes from a study of T cells in Graves' hyperthyroidism and ophthalmopathy. Study summary: At the time of initial diagnosis and before any treatment, peripheral blood was collected.

The source material, RNA transcripts, was used to amplify TCR beta CDR3 regions. During a first-round RT-PCR of the TCR CDR3, the HTBI primer set was used. MiXCR, applied by TCRdb to the multiplex PCR reads, yields one record per CDR3 protein. The profile shows 600,000 to 750,000 distinct CDR3 sequences, 17% of them singletons. This sample holds PBMCs from less than 11 ml fresh peripheral blood. Broader study findings: Among clonotypes expanded in thyroid above 0.001, most were also found in blood. Researchers report that a 13 V-J model separated ophthalmopathy from stable hyperthyroidism.

The TCR comes from a man between 45 and 60 years old with Graves' hyperthyroidism. The source material was blood.

CDR3 in amino acids: CAISSIQGGEAFF. CDR3 bases: TGTGCCATCAGCTCCATACAGGGAGGTGAAGCTTTCTTT. The chain joins TRBV10-3 to TRBJ1-1; D might be TRBD1 (6 bases). The CDR3 spans 13 residues. Germline V gives CDR1 ENHRY, CDR2 SYGVKD. With 6 bases removed from V and 7 bases from J, the gap between germline ends came to 15 bases.